One and the same sample provided the 3 T cell receptor beta chains below, sequenced in a study of cytomegalovirus exposure and HLA in healthy donors. With 60 Vbeta and 13 Jbeta primers, the PCR was carried out. Libraries were prepared by immunoSEQ multiplex PCR; TCRdb keeps only in-frame clonotypes and omits some of them. This table has under 200,000 clones, 68% appearing once. What was sequenced was PBMCs. The receptor source for this set is a man in his fifties or sixties in good health and CMV-seronegative.

The rearrangement joins TRBV10-2 to TRBJ2-5, with a possible D match to TRBD1 (6 bases). Between the trimmed V and J ends, which lost 4 bases and 5 bases, there was a span of 14 bases. Germline lookup yields CDR1 WSHSY and CDR2 SAAADI. The CDR3 spans 14 residues. CDR3 bases: TGCGCCAGCAGTGGAAACAATAGGGGGGAGACCCAGTACTTC. Residues: CASSGNNRGETQYF.

The rearrangement links TRBV5-1 to TRBJ1-2; the D gene is possibly TRBD1 (6 bases). Germline CDR1 and CDR2: SGHRS and YFSETQ. V was cut by 2 bases and J by 4 bases, with 9 bases left in between. The CDR3 has 13 residues. The CDR3 DNA is TGCGCCAGCAGCTTATCGGACAGCTATGGCTACACCTTC. Protein product: CASSLSDSYGYTF. Full variable domain (missing parts from reference TRBV5-1 and TRBJ1-2): KAGVTQTPRYLIKTRGQQVTLSCSPISGHRSVSWYQQTPGQGLQFLFEYFSETQRNKGNFPGRFSGRQFSNSRSEMNVSTLELGDSALYLCASSLSDSYGYTFGSGTRLTVV.

The chain has TRBV7-2 and TRBJ2-5; a possible D gene is TRBD1 (6 bases). The germline V gene has CDR1 SGHTA and CDR2 FQGNSA. V lost 5 bases and J lost 1, with 11 bases in between. This CDR3 region has 14 residues. In DNA form, the CDR3 reads TGTGCCAGCAGCCTGGGGGCACGCCAAGAGACCCAGTACTTC. It yields the protein CASSLGARQETQYF.